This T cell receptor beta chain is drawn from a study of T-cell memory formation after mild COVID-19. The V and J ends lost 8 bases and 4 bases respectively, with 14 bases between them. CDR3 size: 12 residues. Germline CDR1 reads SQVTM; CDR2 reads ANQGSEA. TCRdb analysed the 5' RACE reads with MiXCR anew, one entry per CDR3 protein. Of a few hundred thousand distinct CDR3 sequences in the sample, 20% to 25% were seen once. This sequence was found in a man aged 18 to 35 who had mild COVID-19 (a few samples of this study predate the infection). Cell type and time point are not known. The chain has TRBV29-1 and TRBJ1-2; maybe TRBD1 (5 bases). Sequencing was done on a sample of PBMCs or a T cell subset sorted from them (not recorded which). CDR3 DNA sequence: TGCAGCACCTGGGGCGTAGGCTATGGCTACACCTTC. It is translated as CSTWGVGYGYTF.